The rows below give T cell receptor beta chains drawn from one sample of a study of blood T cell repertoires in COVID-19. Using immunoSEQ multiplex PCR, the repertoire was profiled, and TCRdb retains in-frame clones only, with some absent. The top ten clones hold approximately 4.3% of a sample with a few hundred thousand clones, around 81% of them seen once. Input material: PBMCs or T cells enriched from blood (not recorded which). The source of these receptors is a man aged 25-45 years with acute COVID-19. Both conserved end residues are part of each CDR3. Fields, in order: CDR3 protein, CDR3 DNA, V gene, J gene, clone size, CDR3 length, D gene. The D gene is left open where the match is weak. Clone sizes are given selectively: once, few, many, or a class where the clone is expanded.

CASSQVSTGGVEQFF	TGTGCCAGCAGTCAAGTATCTACAGGGGGCGTCGAGCAGTTCTTC	TRBV14	TRBJ2-1	-	15	TRBD1
CASSYRGTGLYEQYF	TGTGCCAGCAGTTACCGCGGGACAGGGCTCTACGAGCAGTACTTC	TRBV6-5	TRBJ2-7	-	15	TRBD1
CASSQETSGGALDEQYF	TGCGCCAGCAGCCAAGAAACTAGCGGGGGGGCCCTCGACGAGCAGTACTTC	TRBV4-1	TRBJ2-7	-	17	TRBD2
CAWRGSSWVNTIYF	TGTGCCTGGAGAGGGAGTTCCTGGGTGAACACCATATATTTT	TRBV30	TRBJ1-3	-	14	-
CASSQDSGGYGYTF	TGTGCCAGCAGCCAAGATTCAGGGGGCTATGGCTACACCTTC	TRBV3-1/TRBV3-2	TRBJ1-2	-	14	TRBD1
CASSSGTGGSNQPQHF	TGTGCCAGCAGTTCCGGGACAGGGGGGAGCAATCAGCCCCAGCATTTT	TRBV28	TRBJ1-5	-	16	TRBD1
CASSMHGSSYEQYF	TGTGCCAGCAGTATGCACGGGTCGTCCTACGAGCAGTACTTC	TRBV28	TRBJ2-7	once	14	-
CASSLPTGNTEAFF	TGTGCCAGCAGCCTCCCGACGGGGAACACTGAAGCTTTCTTT	TRBV5-6	TRBJ1-1	-	14	-
CASSTRTGKVEAFF	TGTGCCAGCAGCACGAGGACAGGGAAGGTTGAAGCTTTCTTT	TRBV3-1/TRBV3-2	TRBJ1-1	-	14	TRBD1
CASSNARGSNQPQHF	TGTGCCAGCAGTAACGCCCGGGGAAGCAATCAGCCCCAGCATTTT	TRBV6-6	TRBJ1-5	-	15	-
CASSLDEAGHLRGYTF	TGCGCCAGCAGCTTGGATGAGGCAGGACACTTGAGAGGCTACACCTTC	TRBV5-1	TRBJ1-2	-	16	-
CASSISQGRTEAFF	TGCGCCAGCAGCATAAGTCAGGGAAGAACTGAAGCTTTCTTT	TRBV5-1	TRBJ1-1	few	14	-
CASSRTATSSYEQYF	TGCGCCAGCAGCCGGACAGCCACGAGCTCCTACGAGCAGTACTTC	TRBV4-1	TRBJ2-7	-	15	-
CASTRAPGVYNEQFF	TGTGCCAGCACCAGGGCGCCGGGGGTCTACAATGAGCAGTTCTTC	TRBV3-1/TRBV3-2	TRBJ2-1	-	15	-
CASSSGGSGNTIYF	TGTGCCAGCAGTTCGGGAGGTTCTGGAAACACCATATATTTT	TRBV28	TRBJ1-3	-	14	-
CASSFSGDEKLFF	TGTGCCAGCAGCTTTTCAGGGGACGAAAAACTGTTTTTT	TRBV5-6	TRBJ1-4	once	13	-
CASSSRQTRQMNTEAFF	TGTGCCAGCAGCTCACGCCAGACAAGACAGATGAACACTGAAGCTTTCTTT	TRBV13	TRBJ1-1	-	17	-
CASSSDGAGTGNIQYF	TGCGCCAGCAGCTCTGACGGGGCAGGGACAGGGAACATTCAGTACTTC	TRBV5-1	TRBJ2-4	-	16	TRBD1
CASSPRPGQGAFEAFF	TGTGCCAGCAGCCCACGGCCGGGACAGGGGGCTTTTGAAGCTTTCTTT	TRBV9	TRBJ1-1	-	16	TRBD1
CASSLTGVNTEAFF	TGTGCCAGCAGCTTGACAGGGGTAAACACTGAAGCTTTCTTT	TRBV7-3	TRBJ1-1	-	14	TRBD1
CASSLEGVNQPQHF	TGCGCCAGCAGCTTGGAGGGGGTTAATCAGCCCCAGCATTTT	TRBV5-1	TRBJ1-5	-	14	-
CASSHSGVFTDTQYF	TGCGCCAGCAGCCATTCGGGGGTTTTCACAGATACGCAGTATTTT	TRBV5-1	TRBJ2-3	-	15	-
CASSGRTGNQPQHF	TGTGCCAGTAGCGGGCGGACAGGGAATCAGCCCCAGCATTTT	TRBV19	TRBJ1-5	-	14	TRBD1
CAWSVLDRGSYGYTF	TGTGCCTGGAGTGTACTGGACAGGGGGTCCTATGGCTACACCTTC	TRBV30	TRBJ1-2	-	15	TRBD1
CASSVSGQGARANYGYTF	TGTGCCAGCAGCGTGTCGGGACAGGGGGCGCGTGCTAACTATGGCTACACCTTC	TRBV9	TRBJ1-2	-	18	TRBD1
CASSLESDRGRPDTQYF	TGTGCCAGCAGCTTAGAGTCAGACAGGGGCCGTCCAGATACGCAGTATTTT	TRBV7-2	TRBJ2-3	-	17	TRBD1
CASSNTQGAIETQYF	TGCGCCAGCAGTAATACGCAGGGGGCTATCGAGACCCAGTACTTC	TRBV10-1	TRBJ2-5	-	15	TRBD1
CASSWGGAEGETQYF	TGCGCCAGCAGCTGGGGCGGGGCTGAGGGGGAGACCCAGTACTTC	TRBV5-1	TRBJ2-5	-	15	-
CASSIAGTGDYEQYF	TGTGCCAGTAGTATCGCCGGGACAGGGGACTACGAGCAGTACTTC	TRBV19	TRBJ2-7	-	15	TRBD1
CASSLFPGGATNEKLFF	TGTGCCAGCAGTTTATTCCCAGGGGGTGCAACTAATGAAAAACTGTTTTTT	TRBV28	TRBJ1-4	once	17	TRBD1
CASSVLDRGLSGNTIYF	TGTGCCAGCAGCGTACTTGACAGGGGGCTCTCTGGAAACACCATATATTTT	TRBV9	TRBJ1-3	-	17	TRBD1
CASSYREYYGYTF	TGCGCCAGCAGCTACAGGGAGTACTATGGCTACACCTTC	TRBV4-1	TRBJ1-2	many	13	-
CASSLDEANTDTQYF	TGTGCCAGCAGCTTAGATGAGGCAAACACAGATACGCAGTATTTT	TRBV11-1	TRBJ2-3	-	15	-
CASNVLGGGGNEQFF	TGTGCCAGCAACGTGTTGGGAGGGGGGGGGAATGAGCAGTTCTTC	TRBV6-5	TRBJ2-1	-	15	-
CASSPASPGELFF	TGTGCCAGCAGTCCCGCGTCCCCCGGGGAGCTGTTTTTT	TRBV12-3/TRBV12-4	TRBJ2-2	-	13	-
CATSGTGNYGYTF	TGTGCCACCAGCGGGACAGGGAACTATGGCTACACCTTC	TRBV15	TRBJ1-2	-	13	TRBD1
CASSYAMGDYGYTF	TGTGCCAGCAGTTACGCAATGGGAGACTATGGCTACACCTTC	TRBV6-5	TRBJ1-2	-	14	-
CASSIRTSGGANEQFF	TGTGCCAGCAGCATAAGGACTAGCGGGGGGGCCAATGAGCAGTTCTTC	TRBV5-6	TRBJ2-1	once	16	TRBD2
CASSYSTGGHTEAFF	TGTGCCAGCAGTTACTCGACAGGGGGGCACACTGAAGCTTTCTTT	TRBV6-5	TRBJ1-1	once	15	TRBD1
CASRRGRTEAFF	TGTGCCAGCAGAAGAGGGAGAACTGAAGCTTTCTTT	TRBV11-3	TRBJ1-1	-	12	-
CASSEAEGTEAFF	TGCGCCAGCAGTGAGGCGGAGGGCACTGAAGCTTTCTTT	TRBV10-2	TRBJ1-1	once	13	-
CASSYSTEFSPLHF	TGTGCCAGCAGTTACTCCACAGAATTTTCACCCCTCCACTTT	TRBV6-2/TRBV6-3	TRBJ1-6	-	14	-
CASSLGLAGEPSHF	TGTGCCAGCAGCTTAGGACTAGCGGGCGAGCCTTCCCACTTC	TRBV7-9	TRBJ2-5	-	14	TRBD2
CASSNPSGGRYEQYF	TGTGCCAGCAGCAATCCTAGCGGGGGGCGTTACGAGCAGTACTTC	TRBV6-5	TRBJ2-7	-	15	TRBD2
CASSLFSSGGGGAYNEQFF	TGTGCCAGCAGCTTATTCTCTAGCGGGGGTGGTGGGGCCTACAATGAGCAGTTCTTC	TRBV7-2	TRBJ2-1	-	19	TRBD2
CASSLSTGGQETQYF	TGTGCCAGCAGCTTATCCACGGGGGGGCAAGAGACCCAGTACTTC	TRBV11-2	TRBJ2-5	few	15	TRBD2
CASSPRSGNYGYTF	TGTGCCAGCAGCCCCAGGTCGGGGAACTATGGCTACACCTTC	TRBV11-2	TRBJ1-2	-	14	-
CASSRGAGKYEQYF	TGTGCCAGTAGTCGGGGGGCAGGGAAGTACGAGCAGTACTTC	TRBV19	TRBJ2-7	-	14	-
CASSLRGEETQYF	TGTGCCAGCAGCTTGCGGGGGGAGGAGACCCAGTACTTC	TRBV7-2	TRBJ2-5	-	13	TRBD2
CASSWTGVDTGELFF	TGTGCCAGCAGCTGGACAGGGGTGGACACCGGGGAGCTGTTTTTT	TRBV5-5	TRBJ2-2	-	15	TRBD1
CASRETRTAPAEQFF	TGTGCCAGCAGGGAGACCCGGACAGCGCCCGCTGAGCAGTTCTTC	TRBV28	TRBJ2-1	-	15	-
CASSPETVTGELFF	TGTGCCAGCTCACCCGAGACAGTTACCGGGGAGCTGTTTTTT	TRBV18	TRBJ2-2	-	14	-
CAWGQGGNQPQHF	TGTGCCTGGGGACAGGGAGGGAATCAGCCCCAGCATTTT	TRBV30	TRBJ1-5	-	13	TRBD1
CASSLGAYGYTF	TGTGCCAGCAGTTTAGGGGCCTATGGCTACACCTTC	TRBV28	TRBJ1-2	-	12	-
CASSFGGPQYF	TGTGCCAGCAGTTTCGGGGGGCCCCAGTATTTT	TRBV12-3/TRBV12-4	TRBJ2-3	-	11	-
CASGLGWSTEAFF	TGCGCCAGCGGATTGGGTTGGAGCACTGAAGCTTTCTTT	TRBV10-2	TRBJ1-1	once	13	-
CSVLGGGFRPGYTF	TGCAGCGTATTGGGGGGGGGCTTCAGGCCTGGCTACACCTTC	TRBV29-1	TRBJ1-2	-	14	-
CASTRDSPNYGYTF	TGTGCCAGCACCCGGGACTCTCCTAACTATGGCTACACCTTC	TRBV7-2	TRBJ1-2	-	14	-
CASSEVSGVMGLYEQYF	TGTGCCAGCAGTGAAGTATCCGGGGTAATGGGACTCTACGAGCAGTACTTC	TRBV2	TRBJ2-7	-	17	-
CASSQGVQTYEQYF	TGTGCCAGCAGCCAAGGGGTACAGACCTACGAGCAGTACTTC	TRBV4-2	TRBJ2-7	-	14	-